The 12 T cell receptor beta chains listed next were all sequenced from one sample in a study of radiotherapy plus CTLA-4 blockade in lung cancer. Generated by immunoSEQ multiplex PCR, the TCRdb table keeps only in-frame clones and is missing some. The sample has roughly 78,000 clones; about 80% are singletons. The specimen comprised peripheral blood, sampled from a patient treated with radiotherapy plus ipilimumab. Receptors were obtained from a human donor with non-small cell lung cancer who had a complete response to radiotherapy plus ipilimumab.

The rearrangement uses TRBV18 and TRBJ2-1, with 8 positions matching TRBD2. This CDR3 is 16 amino acids long. V was pared by 3 bases and J by 7 bases, with 11 bases of the junction left unmatched. Germline V gene data show CDR1 as KGHSH and CDR2 as LQKENI. The CDR3 reads CASSPASGGVKNEQFF. The DNA for the CDR3 is TGTGCCAGCTCACCCGCCTCCGGGGGGGTGAAAAATGAGCAGTTCTTC.

V gene TRBV30 combines with J gene TRBJ2-2; D might be TRBD2 (6 bases). Trimming removed 5 bases at V and 5 bases at J, with 18 bases between. The CDR3 spans 15 residues. Germline CDR1 and CDR2: GTSNPN and SVGIG (reference sequence). CDR3 residues: CAWEDFAGPTGELFF. The CDR3 bases are TGTGCCTGGGAGGATTTTGCGGGGCCGACCGGGGAGCTGTTTTTT.

This rearrangement joins TRBV5-1 to TRBJ1-1; 7 nucleotides line up with TRBD1. Germline trimming cut 2 bases from V and 1 base from J; bases unmatched to any gene: 2. Germline V gene lookup returns CDR1 SGHRS and CDR2 YFSETQ. The CDR3 length is 14 residues. In nucleotides, the CDR3 is TGCGCCAGCAGCTTAACAGGGGAGAACACTGAAGCTTTCTTT. Translating it yields CASSLTGENTEAFF.

The DNA for the CDR3 is TGTGCCAGCAGCTTGGCGGAAATCACCGGCTACACCTTC. Protein sequence: CASSLAEITGYTF. The J gene is TRBJ1-2, the V gene TRBV7-2; no definite D call. The germline gives CDR1 SGHTA, CDR2 FQGNSA. The V gene lost 3 bases and the J gene lost 8 bases, with 13 bases spanning the gap. The CDR3 loop spans 13 amino acids.

The chain carries TRBV7-9 and TRBJ1-2; D is ambiguous. Trimming stripped 1 base from V and 6 bases from J, with 9 bases between. The germline gives CDR1 SEHNR, CDR2 FQNEAQ (reference sequence). This CDR3 comprises 13 residues. The CDR3 DNA is TGTGCCAGCAGCTTAGACGGCAGTAATGGCTACACCTTC. Its translation is CASSLDGSNGYTF.

This chain joins TRBV11-2 and TRBJ2-1; 12 bases agree with TRBD2. Germline CDR1 and CDR2: SGHAT and FQNNGV. The CDR3 spans 15 residues. After removal of 4 bases from V and 9 bases from J, the junction contained 7 bases not matched to a gene. CDR3 sequence (DNA): TGTGCCAGCAGCTCTCGACTAGCGGGAGAGGCTGAGCAGTTCTTC. This sequence encodes CASSSRLAGEAEQFF.

This clone was observed a handful of times. The chain employs TRBV11-2 and TRBJ2-1, with 12 nucleotides matching TRBD2. After removal of 3 bases from V and 2 bases from J, the junction contained 2 bases not matched to a gene. The CDR3 has 16 amino acids. The germline gives CDR1 SGHAT, CDR2 FQNNGV. DNA of the CDR3: TGTGCCAGCAGCTTCCCTAGCGGGGGGGCCTACAATGAGCAGTTCTTC. Its translation is CASSFPSGGAYNEQFF.

The V gene is TRBV15, the J gene TRBJ1-6; TRBD1 is a possible D gene (6 bases). The CDR3 is 18 amino acids. Germline V gene sequence: CDR1 LNHNV, CDR2 YYDKDF (reference sequence). V was shortened by 0 bases and J by 7 bases, with 19 bases between the two germline ends. The CDR3 nucleotides read TGTGCCACCAGCAGAGATTCAAATACAGGGTCGGGAAATTCACCCCTCCACTTT. Amino acids: CATSRDSNTGSGNSPLHF.

This clone was detected many times. The V call is TRBV10-3, the J call TRBJ1-5, with no clear D. CDR3 length equals 14 residues. V was shortened by 10 bases and J by 3 bases, with 16 bases between the two germline ends. Per the germline V gene, CDR1 is ENHRY and CDR2 is SYGVKD. CDR3 in DNA: TGTGCCACTTCGCTTACGGCCCCCAATCAGCCCCAGCATTTT. Its protein product is CATSLTAPNQPQHF.

J is TRBJ1-5 and V is TRBV15, with D unresolved. V was shortened by 2 bases and J by 1 base, with 3 bases between the two germline ends. The V gene's germline CDR1 is LNHNV and CDR2 YYDKDF (reference sequence). This CDR3 has 13 amino acids. CDR3 bases: TGTGCCACCAGCAGAAACAGCAATCAGCCCCAGCATTTT. The encoded protein is CATSRNSNQPQHF.

The chain has TRBV19 and TRBJ1-5, with 10 bases aligning to TRBD1. The germline V gene encodes CDR1 LNHDA and CDR2 SQIVND (reference sequence). V lost 7 bases, J lost 6 bases, and 12 bases stayed unmatched. This CDR3 contains 16 residues. The CDR3 DNA reads as TGTGCCAGTATGGGGAGGGACAGGGGAGTCGGTCAGCCCCAGCATTTT. This gives the protein CASMGRDRGVGQPQHF.

In this sample, this clone turned up once. V is TRBV7-9 and J is TRBJ2-1; TRBD2 matches at 11 bases. J gave up 5 bases and V 3 bases, and 3 bases lay outside the gene matches. Germline V gene sequence: CDR1 SEHNR, CDR2 FQNEAQ (reference sequence). The CDR3 has 15 residues. The DNA for the CDR3 is TGTGCCAGCAGCTTGACTAGCGGGGCTAACAATGAGCAGTTCTTC. Protein sequence: CASSLTSGANNEQFF.